Listed below are T cell receptor beta chains from one sample, sequenced in a study of T-cell reconstitution after alpha-beta-depleted transplantation in children. Via MiXCR, TCRdb re-called the PCR reads, giving one row per CDR3 protein. The sample lists some 2,900 distinct CDR3 sequences; roughly 20% were seen once. Source: PBMCs, mostly from graft donor cells, taken 60 days after TCRalphabeta/CD19-depleted stem cell transplant. These receptors were obtained from a female patient between 5 and 17 years old who had a stem cell transplant for acute lymphoblastic leukemia, so the T cells may come from the graft donor. Both conserved end residues are part of each CDR3. Fields, in order: J gene, clone size, D gene, V gene, CDR3 DNA, CDR3 protein. The D gene is left open where the match is weak. Clone size, where shown, is once, few, many, or a class for clones that have expanded.

TRBJ2-7 | medium-sized | TRBD1 | TRBV6-5 | TGTGCCAGCAGTTTCTCCCGGGACAGGGGCACCTACGAGCAGTACTTC | CASSFSRDRGTYEQYF
TRBJ2-1 | many | TRBD2 | TRBV7-2 | TGTGCCAGCAGCCTCTCTGTAGCGGGGCGCAATGAGCAGTTCTTC | CASSLSVAGRNEQFF
TRBJ1-2 | many | - | TRBV4-1 | TGCGCCAGCAGCCTCTCAAACCCGGCCGCCCGCTATGGCTACACCTTC | CASSLSNPAARYGYTF
TRBJ1-5 | few | - | TRBV18 | TGTGCCAGCTCACCTTCTAGGGTGGATCAGCCCCAGCATTTT | CASSPSRVDQPQHF
TRBJ2-1 | many | - | TRBV14 | TGTGCCAGCAGCCACCTGACTACAGAGCAGTTCTTC | CASSHLTTEQFF
TRBJ2-1 | once | TRBD1 | TRBV25-1 | TGTGCCTCGGGACAGGCAAACAATGAGCAGTTCTTC | CASGQANNEQFF
TRBJ2-7 | - | - | TRBV20-1 | TGCAGTGCTAGAGATCTCACCTACGAGCAGTACTTC | CSARDLTYEQYF
TRBJ2-7 | many | TRBD1 | TRBV4-1 | TGCGCCAGCAGCCAAGATCCGGCAGGGGGCGTCTACGAGCAGTACTTC | CASSQDPAGGVYEQYF
TRBJ2-3 | medium-sized | - | TRBV9 | TGTGCCAGCAGCGTGTGGTCCCCCCACGGAGATACGCAGTATTTT | CASSVWSPHGDTQYF
TRBJ1-2 | large | - | TRBV5-6 | TGTGCCAGCAGCTTGGTTCTTGACAGAACTAACTATGGCTACACCTTC | CASSLVLDRTNYGYTF
TRBJ1-1 | many | - | TRBV5-1 | TGCGCCAGCAGCTTGGCGGTAGTGAACACTGAAGCTTTCTTT | CASSLAVVNTEAFF
TRBJ2-7 | many | - | TRBV12-3/TRBV12-4 | TGTGCCAGCAGTTTAGGGGGTAGCTCCAGTGGCGAGCAGTACTTC | CASSLGGSSSGEQYF
TRBJ2-3 | many | TRBD2 | TRBV7-9 | TGTGCCAGCAGCTTCCTGACTAGCGGGACGGATACGCAGTATTTT | CASSFLTSGTDTQYF
TRBJ1-4 | many | - | TRBV5-6 | TGTGCCAGCAGCTACGGCGCAGGGATCCTTTTT | CASSYGAGILF
TRBJ1-2 | large | - | TRBV7-9 | TGTGCCAGCAGCGTTGTGGACAACTATGGCTACACCTTC | CASSVVDNYGYTF
TRBJ2-7 | once | TRBD1 | TRBV29-1 | TGCAGCGTTGAAGGGGGACAGTACTACGAGCAGTACTTC | CSVEGGQYYEQYF
TRBJ2-1 | many | TRBD2 | TRBV3-1 | TGTGCCAGCCGCCCGGGACTAGCGGACAGCTACAATGAGCAGTTCTTC | CASRPGLADSYNEQFF
TRBJ2-3 | hyperexpanded | - | TRBV7-9 | TGTGCCAGCAGAGTCCCCGGAGGGCCGGGCGCAGATACGCAGTATTTT | CASRVPGGPGADTQYF
TRBJ1-2 | medium-sized | TRBD1 | TRBV12-3/TRBV12-4 | TGTGCCAGCAGTTTTGGGGGACAGGCTTCGTCTGGCTACACCTTC | CASSFGGQASSGYTF
TRBJ2-5 | many | - | TRBV7-2 | TGTGCCAGCAGCTTAGCGACGGGGCCTCAAGAGACCCAGTACTTC | CASSLATGPQETQYF
TRBJ2-3 | - | - | TRBV20-1 | TGCAGTGCTAGAGGACAGACTAGCACAGATACGCAGTATTTT | CSARGQTSTDTQYF
TRBJ1-5 | many | - | TRBV5-1 | TGCGCCAGCAGCTGGACCGGACCCCCGGAGAGCAATCAGCCCCAGCATTTT | CASSWTGPPESNQPQHF
TRBJ2-3 | - | - | TRBV7-9 | TGTGCCAGCAGCTTAGGTACAGATACGCAGTATTTT | CASSLGTDTQYF
TRBJ2-7 | medium-sized | - | TRBV7-8 | TGTGCCAGCAGCTTAGTTCGACAGTCCTACGAGCAGTACTTC | CASSLVRQSYEQYF
TRBJ2-2 | many | - | TRBV5-4 | TGTGCCAGCAGCTTGGCACCCCCTGGGGTCCCCGGGGAGCTGTTTTTT | CASSLAPPGVPGELFF
TRBJ1-4 | large | - | TRBV5-1 | TGCGCCAGCAGACCTGGGACGGGGAATGAAAAACTGTTTTTT | CASRPGTGNEKLFF
TRBJ2-7 | many | - | TRBV9 | TGTGCCAGCAGCGTAGCGGGCAGGTTCTACGAGCAGTACTTC | CASSVAGRFYEQYF
TRBJ1-3 | many | - | TRBV5-6 | TGTGCCAGCAGCCGTGGGCCGAGCTCTGGAAACACCATATATTTT | CASSRGPSSGNTIYF
TRBJ1-1 | medium-sized | - | TRBV11-2 | TGTGCCAGCATGAACGTGAGGGGGTCGAACACTGAAGCTTTCTTT | CASMNVRGSNTEAFF
TRBJ2-6 | many | - | TRBV9 | TGTGCCAGCAGCCCATGGACAGGGAGGGCTGGGGCCAACGTCCTGACTTTC | CASSPWTGRAGANVLTF
TRBJ1-2 | many | - | TRBV9 | TGTGCCAGCAGCCCAGGCACCCCCTCTGCGCAGGGAACTAACTATGGCTACACCTTC | CASSPGTPSAQGTNYGYTF